Listed below are T cell receptor beta chains from one sample, sequenced in a study of shared T cell receptors in the human thymus. Measured with immunoSEQ multiplex PCR; TCRdb has only the in-frame clones, and not every one. The table lists over 60,000 clones, over 90% of them singletons. Sequenced: thymocytes. Receptor source: a human donor. The CDR3 runs from the conserved cysteine through the conserved F or W. Rows may omit the clone size; those that give it use once, few, many or a size class.

len,abundance,v_gene,j_gene,CDR3aa
16,.,TRBV5-1,TRBJ2-3,CASSGRGTGWNHTQYF
17,.,TRBV27,TRBJ1-2,CASSLAKQTGGGYGYTF
13,once,TRBV6-5,TRBJ2-2,CAISTGGAGELFF
15,.,TRBV9,TRBJ2-6,CASSLGESGANVLTF
14,.,TRBV28,TRBJ2-7,CASSLEVETYEQYF
16,.,TRBV27,TRBJ2-5,CASSCSPTGGRETQYF
11,.,TRBV6-5,TRBJ1-1,CASILNTEAFF
17,.,TRBV5-1,TRBJ2-7,CASSAPGQPLSPYEQYF
18,.,TRBV10-3,TRBJ1-5,CAISGSGTGEAGNQPQHF
17,.,TRBV14,TRBJ2-1,CASSQVGRGSSYNEQFF
16,.,TRBV15,TRBJ2-1,CATSREPSGGANEQFF
16,.,TRBV19,TRBJ2-3,CASSQRNRGGADTQYF
16,.,TRBV19,TRBJ2-2,CASSAPGGRRAGELFF
16,.,TRBV9,TRBJ1-1,CASSLFDGALNTEAFF
14,.,TRBV4-3,TRBJ1-2,CASSQETAFYGYTF
17,.,TRBV7-2,TRBJ2-1,CASSLDLAGGPHNEQFF
16,.,TRBV19,TRBJ1-6,CASSIAKGQGNSPLHF
14,.,TRBV28,TRBJ1-6,CASKRESYNSPLHF
17,.,TRBV4-3,TRBJ2-6,CASSQDEGGSGANVLTF
14,.,TRBV19,TRBJ1-6,CASTAQGISSPLHF
17,.,TRBV4-1,TRBJ1-4,CASSQELGTGTLEKLFF
15,.,TRBV5-6,TRBJ1-1,CASSHRNRVCTEAFF
15,.,TRBV5-8,TRBJ2-3,CASSFGGGEADTQYF